This section outlines one T cell receptor (beta chain) sequence together with its context. Its antigen is still unknown. As for time point: peripheral blood 6 weeks after treatment start. This CDR3 has 15 amino acids. Looked up from germline, CDR1 is LGHNA and CDR2 is YSLEER. V lost 5 bases and J lost 6; bases outside the gene matches: 9. Assay used: immunoSEQ multiplex PCR; TCRdb lists only in-frame clones, some missing. The sample yields roughly 29,000 clones, around four fifths seen once. This sample is part of a study of PD-L1 blockade in urothelial cancer. Study at large: Typically, measured as a median, blood samples had more than 110,000 T cells.

Study outcomes and limitations: Pretreatment peripheral blood TCR clonality that fell below the median predicted better survival among the patients studied. More expansion of tumor-associated blood clones, seen at 3 weeks, marked durable-benefit patients.

The receptor was isolated from a man aged 65 to 85 with urothelial cancer. This specimen consisted of PBMCs, obtained around atezolizumab (anti-PD-L1) treatment. The chain couples TRBV4-3 to TRBJ2-1; 8 bases are a match to TRBD2. CDR3 nucleotides: TGCGCCAGCAGCGCGAAGCGGGAGAGAGGCAATGAGCAGTTCTTC. It encodes CASSAKRERGNEQFF.